This T cell receptor (beta chain) is drawn from a study of cytomegalovirus exposure and HLA in healthy donors (dated by TCRdb to 2015 to 2018). For the study in its entirety: The roughly 670 repertoires of the first cohort and the 95 to 150 validation repertoires were produced on the same platform, according to a later analysis. The aim of the study was to test whether cataloging public T cell receptors could identify signatures of past pathogen exposure. Along with the roughly 670-subject first cohort, a separate validation cohort of about 110 different subjects was used. The study combined high-throughput TCR immunosequencing, statistical association of individual TCRs with disease status, and machine learning to predict cytomegalovirus infection status.

The library came from the immunoSEQ multiplex PCR assay. On the study's bioinformatics: A statistical classification framework was built to diagnose cytomegalovirus status from the catalog of TCR beta chain sequences. The table comes from immuneACCESS by way of TCRdb, which keeps in-frame sequences with V and J called. Part of the clones is missing from these tables; in studies checked, under half for an unresolved V gene and the rest for unknown reasons. The V and J calls and the clone size are those of that table, but D and trimming were determined from the DNA. Present in this sample are approximately 54,000 clones, roughly nine tenths of which were seen just once. The ten largest account for 8.4% of the sample. General study outcomes and caveats: While some public TCRs were present in many individuals, most TCR sequences turned up only very rarely across donors. Three of the identified cytomegalovirus-associated TCR beta chains were confirmed in vitro to be specific for cytomegalovirus antigens. The study gave a list of 150 to 200 TCR beta chains associated with cytomegalovirus. The classifier was reported to diagnose cytomegalovirus status with high specificity and sensitivity in both the original and validation cohorts. In a later analysis, TCRs clustered in the first cohort were found to also tend to co-occur in the roughly 120 validation repertoires, with about 93% of cluster scores above 0. A later analysis lacked HLA typing for the validation cohort, so it scored co-occurrence in that cohort across all 130 or so repertoires. The authors suggested that the approach could potentially be generalized to other disease states and immunological phenotypes.

Donors formed part of the validation cohort, which comprised 120 subjects and was distinct from the first cohort of under 850 subjects. Reading from cysteine to phenylalanine, the CDR3 counts 13 amino acids. The only DNA kept is the CDR3, 39 bases in frame from the first base. The germline V gene supplies CDR1 ENHRY and CDR2 SYGVKD. V and J lose 6 bases and 3 bases, and a span of 9 bases separates them. In the case of this clone: It has no known antigen specificity. No qualities accompany the bases; no much larger clone lies one base away.

The receptor's source is a woman between 18 and 29 years old in good health and CMV-seropositive. This chain is built from TRBV10-3 and TRBJ1-5, and perhaps TRBD1 as D gene, on 6 matching bases. The sample was PBMCs. In nucleotide form, the sequence is TGTGCCATCAGGGACAGCACCAATCAGCCCCAGCATTTT. It translates to CAIRDSTNQPQHF.